This T cell receptor beta chain was sequenced during a study of human T cells and chemical hapten exposure. This clonotype was recorded at least ten times. The sample's time point: patch test 1, 2 weeks after DPC sensitization. Treatment meaning: therapeutic diphenylcyclopropenone sensitization with weekly scalp DPC. Blood draws came before every patch-test application. One entry per CDR3 protein results from TCRdb running MiXCR on the RACE reads. The table lists under 200,000 distinct CDR3 sequences, roughly 15% of them singletons. Germline CDR1 is LGHDT and CDR2 is YNNKEL (reference sequence). The CDR3 sequence is 13 residues long. V lost 5 bases and J 13 bases, leaving 18 bases between the germline ends.

The specimen was whole blood, collected in connection with sensitization to the hapten diphenylcyclopropenone (DPC). The clonotype comes from a woman aged 25 to 39 with alopecia areata. Some clones in this sample may be carry-over from other donors' samples. The chain carries TRBV3-1 and TRBJ2-1; D is perhaps TRBD1 (6 bases). The DNA for the CDR3 is TGTGCCAGCAGCAGTCCAGGGGTAACCGAACAGTTCTTC. It translates to CASSSPGVTEQFF.